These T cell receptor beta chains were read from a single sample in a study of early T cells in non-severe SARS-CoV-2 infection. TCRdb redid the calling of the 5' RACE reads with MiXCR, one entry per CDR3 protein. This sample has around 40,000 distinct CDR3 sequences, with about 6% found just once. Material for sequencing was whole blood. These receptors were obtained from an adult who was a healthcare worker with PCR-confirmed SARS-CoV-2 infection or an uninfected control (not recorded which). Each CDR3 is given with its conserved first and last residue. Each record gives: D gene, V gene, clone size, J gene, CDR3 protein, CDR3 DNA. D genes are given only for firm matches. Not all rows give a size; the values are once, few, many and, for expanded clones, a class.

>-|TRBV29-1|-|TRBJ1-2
CSVVAANYGYTF
TGCAGCGTTGTAGCAGCAAACTATGGCTACACCTTC
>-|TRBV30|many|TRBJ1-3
CAWSVATSGNTIYF
TGTGCCTGGAGTGTAGCAACCTCTGGAAACACCATATATTTT
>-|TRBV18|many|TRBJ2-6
CASSLRTTGPGANVLTF
TGTGCCAGCTCACTTCGCACCACAGGTCCTGGGGCCAACGTCCTGACTTTC
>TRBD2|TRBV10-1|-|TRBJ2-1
CASSGTSGSLNEQFF
TGCGCCAGTAGCGGGACTAGCGGGAGTTTGAATGAGCAGTTCTTC
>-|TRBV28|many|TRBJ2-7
CASRTTTRSYEQYF
TGTGCCAGCAGAACGACCACTAGGTCCTACGAGCAGTACTTC
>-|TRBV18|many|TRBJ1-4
CASSTLLVRRGRPEKLFF
TGTGCCAGCTCAACCCTCCTTGTTCGTCGGGGGAGACCTGAAAAACTGTTTTTT
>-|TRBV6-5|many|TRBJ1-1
CASIGVLNTEAFF
TGTGCCAGCATTGGAGTCCTGAACACTGAAGCTTTCTTT
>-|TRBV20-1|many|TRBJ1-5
CSAWGDTSNQPQHF
TGCAGTGCCTGGGGGGATACAAGCAATCAGCCCCAGCATTTT
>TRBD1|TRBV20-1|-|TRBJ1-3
CSASPTDRGAFGNTIYF
TGCAGTGCTAGTCCCACGGACAGGGGTGCGTTCGGAAACACCATATATTTT
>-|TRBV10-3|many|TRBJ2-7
CAISYMPSASSYEQYF
TGTGCCATCAGCTACATGCCTAGCGCCAGCTCCTACGAGCAGTACTTC
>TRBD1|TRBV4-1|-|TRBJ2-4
CASSLPTGDRTKNIQYF
TGCGCCAGCAGCCTCCCGACAGGGGATAGGACCAAAAACATTCAGTACTTC
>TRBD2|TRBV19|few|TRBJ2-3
CASSIHRLAGADTQYF
TGTGCCAGTAGTATACATCGACTAGCGGGAGCAGATACGCAGTATTTT
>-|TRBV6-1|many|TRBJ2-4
CATLRVAKNIQYF
TGTGCCACCTTAAGGGTAGCCAAAAACATTCAGTACTTC
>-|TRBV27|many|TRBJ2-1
CASSLSTGEQFF
TGTGCCAGCAGTTTATCGACTGGTGAGCAGTTCTTC
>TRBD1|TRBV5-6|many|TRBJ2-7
CASSLGQGPREQYF
TGTGCCAGCAGCCTGGGACAGGGGCCTCGGGAGCAGTACTTC
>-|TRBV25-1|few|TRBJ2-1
CASGWGYEQFF
TGTGCCAGCGGGTGGGGTTATGAGCAGTTCTTC
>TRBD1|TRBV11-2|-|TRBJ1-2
CASSPQGRDGYTF
TGTGCCAGCAGCCCACAGGGGAGGGATGGCTACACCTTC
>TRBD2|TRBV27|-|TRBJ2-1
CASSLWAGGSNNEQFF
TGTGCCAGCAGTTTATGGGCGGGAGGTAGCAACAATGAGCAGTTCTTC
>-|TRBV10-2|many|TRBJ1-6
CASSHGGDNSPLHF
TGCGCCAGCTCACACGGGGGTGATAATTCACCCCTCCACTTT
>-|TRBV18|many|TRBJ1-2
CASSPPPGADYGYTF
TGTGCCAGCTCACCACCGCCAGGGGCGGACTATGGCTACACCTTC
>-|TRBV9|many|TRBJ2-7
CASSVLSQGTDEQYF
TGTGCCAGCAGCGTCCTCAGCCAGGGTACCGACGAGCAGTACTTC
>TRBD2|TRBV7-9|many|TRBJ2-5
CASSSKLAGGPRETQYF
TGTGCCAGCAGCTCCAAACTAGCGGGAGGGCCGAGGGAGACCCAGTACTTC
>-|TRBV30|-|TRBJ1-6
CAWSSWTDYNSPLHF
TGTGCCTGGAGTAGCTGGACGGATTATAATTCACCCCTCCACTTT
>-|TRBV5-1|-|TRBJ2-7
CASSLGSGEWTYEQYF
TGCGCCAGCAGCTTGGGGTCCGGGGAGTGGACCTACGAGCAGTACTTC
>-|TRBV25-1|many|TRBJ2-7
CASSALNRLGSYEQYF
TGTGCCAGCAGTGCACTCAACAGGCTGGGGTCCTACGAGCAGTACTTC
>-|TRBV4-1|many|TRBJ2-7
CASSLGPGLSYEQYF
TGCGCCAGCAGCCTCGGACCGGGCCTATCCTACGAGCAGTACTTC
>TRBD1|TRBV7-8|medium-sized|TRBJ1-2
CASSPGQGATLGYTF
TGTGCCAGCAGCCCCGGACAGGGGGCAACTTTGGGCTACACCTTC
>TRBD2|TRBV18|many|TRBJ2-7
CASSGAGTSGTGEQYF
TGTGCCAGCTCTGGGGCCGGGACTAGCGGGACGGGCGAGCAGTACTTC
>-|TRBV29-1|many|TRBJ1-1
CSADIGTEAFF
TGCAGCGCGGACATAGGGACTGAAGCTTTCTTT
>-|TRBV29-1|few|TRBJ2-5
CSVVPTYPYQETQYF
TGCAGCGTTGTGCCGACCTACCCCTACCAAGAGACCCAGTACTTC
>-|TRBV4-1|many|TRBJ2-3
CASSQGDRSTDTQYF
TGCGCCAGCAGCCAAGGAGATAGGAGCACAGATACGCAGTATTTT
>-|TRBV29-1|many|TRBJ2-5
CSAVVHQETQYF
TGCAGCGCGGTGGTACACCAAGAGACCCAGTACTTC